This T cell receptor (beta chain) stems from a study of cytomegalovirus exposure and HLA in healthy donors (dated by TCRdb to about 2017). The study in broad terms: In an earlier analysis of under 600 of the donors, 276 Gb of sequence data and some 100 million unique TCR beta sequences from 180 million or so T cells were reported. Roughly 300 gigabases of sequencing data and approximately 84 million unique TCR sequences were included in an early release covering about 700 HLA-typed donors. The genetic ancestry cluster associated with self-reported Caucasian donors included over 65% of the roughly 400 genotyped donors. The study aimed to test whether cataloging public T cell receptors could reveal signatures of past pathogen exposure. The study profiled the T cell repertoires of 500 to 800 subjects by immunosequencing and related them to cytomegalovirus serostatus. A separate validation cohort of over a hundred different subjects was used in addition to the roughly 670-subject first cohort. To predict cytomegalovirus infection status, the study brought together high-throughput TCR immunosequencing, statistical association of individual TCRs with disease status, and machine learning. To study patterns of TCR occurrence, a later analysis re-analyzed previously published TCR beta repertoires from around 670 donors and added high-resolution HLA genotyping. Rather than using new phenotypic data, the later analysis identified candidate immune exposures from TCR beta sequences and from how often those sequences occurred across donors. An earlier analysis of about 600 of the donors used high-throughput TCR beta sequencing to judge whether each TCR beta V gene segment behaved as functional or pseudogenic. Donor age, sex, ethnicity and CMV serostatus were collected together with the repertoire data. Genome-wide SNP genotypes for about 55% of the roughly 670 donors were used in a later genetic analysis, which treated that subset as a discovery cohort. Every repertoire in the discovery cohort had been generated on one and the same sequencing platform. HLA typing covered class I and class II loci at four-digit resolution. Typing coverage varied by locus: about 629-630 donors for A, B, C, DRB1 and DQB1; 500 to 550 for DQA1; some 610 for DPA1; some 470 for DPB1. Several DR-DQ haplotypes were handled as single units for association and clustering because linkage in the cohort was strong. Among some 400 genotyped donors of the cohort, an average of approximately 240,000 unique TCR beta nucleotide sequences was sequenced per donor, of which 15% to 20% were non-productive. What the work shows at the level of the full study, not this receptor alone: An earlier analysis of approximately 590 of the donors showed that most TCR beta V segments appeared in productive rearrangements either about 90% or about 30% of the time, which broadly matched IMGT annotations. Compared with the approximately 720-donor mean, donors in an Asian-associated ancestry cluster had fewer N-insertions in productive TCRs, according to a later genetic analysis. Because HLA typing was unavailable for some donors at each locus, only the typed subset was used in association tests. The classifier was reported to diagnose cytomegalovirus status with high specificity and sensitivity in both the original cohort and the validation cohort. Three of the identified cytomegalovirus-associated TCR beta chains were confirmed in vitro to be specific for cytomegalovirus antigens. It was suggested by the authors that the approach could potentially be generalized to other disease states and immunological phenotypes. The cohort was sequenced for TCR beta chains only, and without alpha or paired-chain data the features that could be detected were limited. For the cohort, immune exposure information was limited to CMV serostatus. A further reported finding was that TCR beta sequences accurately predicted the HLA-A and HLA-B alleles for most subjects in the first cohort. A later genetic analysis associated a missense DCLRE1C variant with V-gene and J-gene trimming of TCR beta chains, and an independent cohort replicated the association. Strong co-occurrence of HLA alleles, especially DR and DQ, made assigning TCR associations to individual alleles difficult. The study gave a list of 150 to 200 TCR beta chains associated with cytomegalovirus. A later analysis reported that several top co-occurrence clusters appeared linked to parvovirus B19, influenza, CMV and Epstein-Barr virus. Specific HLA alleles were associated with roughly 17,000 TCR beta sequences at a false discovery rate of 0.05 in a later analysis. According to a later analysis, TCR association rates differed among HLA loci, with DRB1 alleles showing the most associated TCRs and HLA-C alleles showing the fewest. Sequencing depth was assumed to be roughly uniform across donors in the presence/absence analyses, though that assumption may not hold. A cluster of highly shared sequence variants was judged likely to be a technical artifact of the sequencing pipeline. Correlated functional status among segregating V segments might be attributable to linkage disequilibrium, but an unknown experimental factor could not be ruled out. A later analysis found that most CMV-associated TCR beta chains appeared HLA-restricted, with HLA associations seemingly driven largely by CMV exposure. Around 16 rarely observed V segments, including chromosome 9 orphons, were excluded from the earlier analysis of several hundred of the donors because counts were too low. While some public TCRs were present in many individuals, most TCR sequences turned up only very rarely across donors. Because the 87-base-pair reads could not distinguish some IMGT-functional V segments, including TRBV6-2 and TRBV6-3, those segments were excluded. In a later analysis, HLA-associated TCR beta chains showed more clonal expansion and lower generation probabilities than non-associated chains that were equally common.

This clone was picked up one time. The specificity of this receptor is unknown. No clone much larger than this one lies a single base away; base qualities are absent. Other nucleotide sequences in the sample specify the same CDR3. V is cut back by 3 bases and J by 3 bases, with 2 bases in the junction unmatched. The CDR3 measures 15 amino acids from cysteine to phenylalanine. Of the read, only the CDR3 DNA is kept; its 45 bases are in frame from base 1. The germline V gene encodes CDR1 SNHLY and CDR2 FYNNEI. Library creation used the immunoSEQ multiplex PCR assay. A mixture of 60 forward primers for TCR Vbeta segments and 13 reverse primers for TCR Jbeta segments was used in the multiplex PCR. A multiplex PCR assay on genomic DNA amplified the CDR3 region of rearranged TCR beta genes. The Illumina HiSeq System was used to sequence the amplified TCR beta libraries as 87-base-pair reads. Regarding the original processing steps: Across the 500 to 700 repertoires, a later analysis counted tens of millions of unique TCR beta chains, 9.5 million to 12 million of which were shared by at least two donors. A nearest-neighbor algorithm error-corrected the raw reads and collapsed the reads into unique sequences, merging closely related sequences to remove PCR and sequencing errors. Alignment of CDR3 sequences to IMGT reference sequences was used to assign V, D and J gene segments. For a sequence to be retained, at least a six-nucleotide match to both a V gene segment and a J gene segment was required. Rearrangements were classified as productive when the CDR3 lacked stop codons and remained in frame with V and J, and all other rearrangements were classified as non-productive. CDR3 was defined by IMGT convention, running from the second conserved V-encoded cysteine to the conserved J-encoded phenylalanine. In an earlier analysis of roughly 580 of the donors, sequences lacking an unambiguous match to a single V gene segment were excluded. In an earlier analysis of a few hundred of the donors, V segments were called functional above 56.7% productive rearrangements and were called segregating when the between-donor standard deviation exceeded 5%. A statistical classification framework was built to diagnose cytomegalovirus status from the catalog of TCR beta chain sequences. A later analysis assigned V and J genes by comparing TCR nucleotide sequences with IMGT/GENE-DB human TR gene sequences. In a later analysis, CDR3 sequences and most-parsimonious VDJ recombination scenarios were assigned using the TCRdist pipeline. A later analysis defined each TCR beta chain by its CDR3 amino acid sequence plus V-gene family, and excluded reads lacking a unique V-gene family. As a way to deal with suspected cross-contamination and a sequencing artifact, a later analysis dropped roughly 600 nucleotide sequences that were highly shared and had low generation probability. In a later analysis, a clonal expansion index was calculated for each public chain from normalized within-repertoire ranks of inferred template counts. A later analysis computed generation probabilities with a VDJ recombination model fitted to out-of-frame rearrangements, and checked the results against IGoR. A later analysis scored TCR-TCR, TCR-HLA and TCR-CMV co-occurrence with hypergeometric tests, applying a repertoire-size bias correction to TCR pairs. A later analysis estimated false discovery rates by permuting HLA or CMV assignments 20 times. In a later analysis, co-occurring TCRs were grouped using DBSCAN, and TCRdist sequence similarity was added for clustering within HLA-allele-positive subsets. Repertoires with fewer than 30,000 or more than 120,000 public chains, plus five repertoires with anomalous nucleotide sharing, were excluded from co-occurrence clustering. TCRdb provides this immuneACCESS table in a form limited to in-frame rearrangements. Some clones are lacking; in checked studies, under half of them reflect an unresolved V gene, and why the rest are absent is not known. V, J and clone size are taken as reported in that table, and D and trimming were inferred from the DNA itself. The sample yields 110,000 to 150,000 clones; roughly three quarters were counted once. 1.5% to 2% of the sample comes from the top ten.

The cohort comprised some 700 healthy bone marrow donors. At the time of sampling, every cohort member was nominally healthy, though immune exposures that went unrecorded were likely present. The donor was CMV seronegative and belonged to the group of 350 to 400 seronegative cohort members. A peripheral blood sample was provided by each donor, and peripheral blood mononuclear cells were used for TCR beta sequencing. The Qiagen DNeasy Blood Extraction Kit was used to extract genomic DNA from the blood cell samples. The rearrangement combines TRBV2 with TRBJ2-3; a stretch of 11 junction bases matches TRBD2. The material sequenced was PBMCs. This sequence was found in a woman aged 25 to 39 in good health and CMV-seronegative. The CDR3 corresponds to CASSELAGGTDTQYF. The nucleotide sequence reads TGTGCCAGCAGTGAGCTAGCGGGGGGAACAGATACGCAGTATTTT.